The following is a T cell receptor (beta chain) sequence with its context. Antigen unknown. This may stem from a read error, because a much larger clone lies one nucleotide away. It was with a sample-barcoded 5' primer and a J-beta primer mix that a second PCR of roughly 7 to 12 cycles was run. MiXCR was run by TCRdb on the 5' RACE reads, yielding one entry per CDR3 protein. The table has approximately 700,000 distinct CDR3 sequences, 32% seen once. The data were obtained in a study of blood T cells in healthy people across ages. Study results and limitations: The study regarded diversity estimates from one million T cells as underestimates. What prevented conclusive comparison of naive and antigen-experienced cells was that PBMCs were unsorted. A strong correlation was found between TCR beta diversity and the percentage of naive T cells.

There are 16 residues in the CDR3. Germline CDR1 MNHEY, CDR2 SVGAGI. The receptor's source is a woman aged 80 or older in good health. The chain joins TRBV6-5 to TRBJ2-7; TRBD2 matches at 15 bases. Sequenced input: blood. CDR3 sequence (DNA): TGTGCCAGCATTGGGACTAGCGGGGGGCGGCCCTACGGGCAGTACTTC. It is translated as CASIGTSGGRPYGQYF.